The clone carrying this TCR beta chain was seen only a few times. Its antigen is unknown. Alongside a J-beta primer mix, a sample-barcoded 5' primer served in a second PCR lasting about 7 to 12 cycles. TCRdb processed the 5' RACE reads anew with MiXCR; each CDR3 protein has one entry. Of 700,000 to 900,000 distinct CDR3 sequences listed, roughly 24% are singletons. The CDR3 spans 20 residues. These data are taken from a study of blood T cells in healthy people across ages. Study summary: Per two T cells, about one barcoded beta molecule was captured through template switching. General study points: A roughly linear fall in TCR beta diversity per million T cells was seen with increasing age.

The sample was also reused in another study, on T cells of mothers and their children.

The sequence was obtained from a boy between 10 and 17 years old in good health. The chain recombines TRBV12-3 or TRBV12-4 with TRBJ2-5; 14 bases are shared with TRBD2. The assigned J gene may be wrong: the sequence end matches TRBJ2-7 better. The sample taken for sequencing was blood. In DNA form, the CDR3 reads TGTGCCAGCGGGCTTTGGGCAGGGACTAGCGGGGGCCGCGGCGGCTACGAGCAGTACTTC. Amino acids: CASGLWAGTSGGRGGYEQYF.